This is a list of T cell receptor beta chains from one sample in a study of early T cells in non-severe SARS-CoV-2 infection. Via MiXCR, TCRdb re-called the 5' RACE reads, giving one row per CDR3 protein. Of roughly 77,000 distinct CDR3 sequences listed, 12% are singletons. The source material was whole blood. The receptors were gathered from an adult who was a healthcare worker with PCR-confirmed SARS-CoV-2 infection or an uninfected control (not recorded which). CDR3s include the opening cysteine and the closing phenylalanine or tryptophan. D genes are given only for firm matches. Clone size is not always given. Where it is, it says once, few, many or a class for expanded clones.

v_gene	len	abundance	d_gene	j_gene	CDR3nt	CDR3aa
TRBV27	16	.	.	TRBJ2-3	TGTGCCAGCAGTTCCTTAACGGCGCTTAGCACAGATACGCAGTATTTT	CASSSLTALSTDTQYF
TRBV20-1	14	.	.	TRBJ1-4	TGCAGTGCTAAGATGCGTCAGGGTAGTGAAAAACTGTTTTTT	CSAKMRQGSEKLFF
TRBV29-1	15	few	TRBD2	TRBJ2-7	TGCAGCGTTCACGGGGGGAGTATGACGGTTTCCGAGCAGTACTTC	CSVHGGSMTVSEQYF
TRBV12-3/TRBV12-4	13	many	.	TRBJ2-3	TGTGCCAGCAGTTTAGTGGGCACAGATACGCAGTATTTT	CASSLVGTDTQYF
TRBV7-9	14	few	TRBD1	TRBJ1-1	TGTGCCAGCAGCTCCTCAGGGGGCAGCGCTGAAGCTTTCTTT	CASSSSGGSAEAFF
TRBV25-1	18	.	.	TRBJ1-1	TGTGCCAGCAGTGAATCTCACCCTATTGCCCTCCGGGGCACTGAAGCTTTCTTT	CASSESHPIALRGTEAFF
TRBV10-2	11	many	.	TRBJ1-1	TGCGCCAGCAGTGAGGGTATCGAAGCTTTCTTT	CASSEGIEAFF
TRBV6-1	16	many	TRBD2	TRBJ2-1	TGTGCCAGCAGTGATCGGGGACTAGCGTCCCACAATGAGCAGTTCTTC	CASSDRGLASHNEQFF
TRBV7-3	13	many	TRBD1	TRBJ2-7	TGTGCCAGCAGCTCAGGACAGGGGAACAAGCAGTACTTC	CASSSGQGNKQYF
TRBV2	16	few	.	TRBJ2-3	TGTGCCAGCAGTGAAGCGCTTATTTCTAGCACAGATACGCAGTATTTT	CASSEALISSTDTQYF
TRBV6-6	14	few	.	TRBJ2-7	TGTGCCAGCAGTGCCACCAGCCCCTCCTACGAGCAGTACTTC	CASSATSPSYEQYF
TRBV20-1	16	few	.	TRBJ2-3	TGCAGTGCTAGAGGGCGGAATTTTGGAAGCACAGATACGCAGTATTTT	CSARGRNFGSTDTQYF
TRBV6-5	13	.	.	TRBJ2-7	TGTGCCAGCAAAGGTTTAAGCTCCTACGAGCAGTACTTC	CASKGLSSYEQYF
TRBV5-1	20	.	TRBD1	TRBJ1-2	TGCGTCAGCAGCTTGGCCCTACTCCGGGACAGGGGGCACAGGGGCTATGGCTACACCTTC	CVSSLALLRDRGHRGYGYTF
TRBV29-1	14	few	.	TRBJ2-1	TGCAGCGTGGAACCAGGGCCCTCCTACAATGAGCAGTTCTTC	CSVEPGPSYNEQFF
TRBV20-1	14	.	.	TRBJ2-3	TGCAGTGCTAGGGACCCTATAGGAGTTGATACGCGGTATTTT	CSARDPIGVDTRYF
TRBV7-9	15	many	.	TRBJ2-1	TGTGCCAGCAACGTTCTTTGGGGAGCTGGCAATGAGCAGTTCTTC	CASNVLWGAGNEQFF
TRBV29-1	13	.	.	TRBJ2-2	TGCAGCGTTGATGAGACAAACACCGGGGAGCTGTTTTTT	CSVDETNTGELFF
TRBV19	13	.	.	TRBJ1-2	TGTGCCAGTAGGCTCGGAGCCCGTTTAGGCTACACCTTC	CASRLGARLGYTF
TRBV5-1	18	many	TRBD1	TRBJ2-7	TGCGCCAGCAGCTCTCTAACCGGGACAGGGATTTACTCCTACGAGCAGTACTTC	CASSSLTGTGIYSYEQYF
TRBV7-2	15	many	.	TRBJ2-3	TGTGCCAGCAGCTTTGTCGCAGGGTCCCCAGATACGCAGTATTTT	CASSFVAGSPDTQYF
TRBV9	15	few	.	TRBJ2-7	TGTGCCAGCAGCCTCACAGGGGAGGAGGTCTACGAGCAGTACTTC	CASSLTGEEVYEQYF
TRBV7-2	16	many	.	TRBJ2-2	TGTGCCAGCACTCTTTACTCCGGGGGTCACACCGGGGAGCTGTTTTTT	CASTLYSGGHTGELFF
TRBV5-5	17	.	TRBD2	TRBJ2-2	TGTGCCAGCAGCTTACGTGCTAGCGGGAGGCCCACCCGGGAGCTGTTTTTT	CASSLRASGRPTRELFF
TRBV6-4	15	.	.	TRBJ2-2	TGTGCCAGCAGTCCGGAGGACTCCTCCACCGGGGAGCTGTTTTTT	CASSPEDSSTGELFF
TRBV27	15	few	.	TRBJ1-5	TGTGCCAGCAGTTTCGGGGGAGGGTTCAATCAGCCCCAGCATTTT	CASSFGGGFNQPQHF
TRBV19	13	.	TRBD2	TRBJ2-1	TGTGCCAGTAGTCTAGCGGGAGGGGTTGAGCAGTTCTTC	CASSLAGGVEQFF
TRBV29-1	14	many	TRBD2	TRBJ2-2	TGCAGCGTTGGGGAGCTAGCGGGGACCGGGGAGCTGTTTTTT	CSVGELAGTGELFF
TRBV29-1	14	.	.	TRBJ2-1	TGCAGCACCGCACAGGGAATACTGAACAATGAGCAGTTCTTC	CSTAQGILNNEQFF
TRBV6-6	15	many	TRBD2	TRBJ2-3	TGTGCCAGCGCCTCTAGCGGGAGATTACTAGATACGCAGTATTTT	CASASSGRLLDTQYF
TRBV4-1	18	many	TRBD2	TRBJ2-2	TGCGCCAGCAGCCAAGAAGGGCTAGCGGGAGGGCAGAACGGGGAGCTGTTTTTT	CASSQEGLAGGQNGELFF
TRBV7-8	13	few	.	TRBJ2-3	TGTGCCAGCAGCCCTGGGGGTGGTAATACGCAGTATTTT	CASSPGGGNTQYF
TRBV7-3	18	.	TRBD2	TRBJ2-3	TGTGCCAGCAGCCTCCTGCCGGGACTAGCGGACCTCACAGATACGCAGTATTTT	CASSLLPGLADLTDTQYF